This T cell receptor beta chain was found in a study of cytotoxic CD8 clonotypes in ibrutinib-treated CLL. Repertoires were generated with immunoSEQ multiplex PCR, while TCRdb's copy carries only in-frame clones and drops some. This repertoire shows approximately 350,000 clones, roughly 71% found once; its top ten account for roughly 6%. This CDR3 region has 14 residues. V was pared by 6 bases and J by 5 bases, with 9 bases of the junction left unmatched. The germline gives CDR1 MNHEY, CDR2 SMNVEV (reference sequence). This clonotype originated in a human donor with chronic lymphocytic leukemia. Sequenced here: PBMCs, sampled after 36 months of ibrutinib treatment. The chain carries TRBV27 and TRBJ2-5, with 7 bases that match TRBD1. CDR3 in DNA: TGTGCCAGCAGACCAGACAGGGCTAGGGAGACCCAGTACTTC. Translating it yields CASRPDRARETQYF.